This TCR beta chain was captured in a study of shared clonotypes between healthy human individuals. The study, taken as a whole, reports: Enrolling few donors narrowed the genetic and exposure-history diversity that was represented.

CDR1 MDHEN and CDR2 SYDVKM come from the germline V gene. The V gene lost 2 bases and the J gene lost 0 bases, with 11 bases spanning the gap. This CDR3 spans 16 amino acids. For every subset, genomic DNA was evenly distributed across several immunoSEQ plates. Repertoires were generated with immunoSEQ multiplex PCR, while TCRdb's copy carries only in-frame clones and drops some. In the table there are 550,000 to 700,000 clones, more than 70% of which are singletons. Comments on this clone: Its antigen is unidentified.

All donors were healthy HIV-negative adults lacking recent acute infections or vaccinations. The chain carries TRBV28 and TRBJ1-3; D perhaps matches TRBD1 (6 bases). The sequenced sample consisted of memory CD4+ T cells sorted from blood. Subset described: CD45RA-negative fraction. The sequence was collected from a woman in her 30s in good health. The CDR3, as DNA: TGTGCCAGCAGTTTAGGACAGCCTTACTCTGGAAACACCATATATTTT. Amino acids: CASSLGQPYSGNTIYF.